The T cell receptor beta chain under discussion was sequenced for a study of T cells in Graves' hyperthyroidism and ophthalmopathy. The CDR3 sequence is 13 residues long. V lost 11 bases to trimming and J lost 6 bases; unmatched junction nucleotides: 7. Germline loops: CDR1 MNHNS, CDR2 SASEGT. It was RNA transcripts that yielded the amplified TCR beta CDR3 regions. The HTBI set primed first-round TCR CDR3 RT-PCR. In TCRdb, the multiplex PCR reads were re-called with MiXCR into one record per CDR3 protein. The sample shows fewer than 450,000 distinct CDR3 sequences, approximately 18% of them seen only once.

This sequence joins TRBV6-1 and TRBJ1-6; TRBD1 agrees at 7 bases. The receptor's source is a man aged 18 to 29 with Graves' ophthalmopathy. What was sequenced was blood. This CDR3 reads CAGQTGPNSPLHF. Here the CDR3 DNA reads TGTGCCGGACAGACAGGGCCTAATTCACCCCTCCACTTT.